A selection of T cell receptor beta chains follows, all from one sample in a study of cytomegalovirus exposure and HLA in healthy donors. The repertoire was sequenced with immunoSEQ multiplex PCR; TCRdb's copy has only in-frame clones and lacks some. The sample lists some 130,000 clones; approximately 80% were seen once. Sequencing input: PBMCs. The receptors originated from a young man in good health and CMV-seropositive. Each CDR3 is given with its conserved first and last residue. Fields, in order: V gene, D gene, J gene, clone size, CDR3 DNA, CDR3 protein. A D gene is named only where the DNA matches it firmly. A row's size may be missing; if present it is once, few, many or a size class.

TRBV7-6	-	TRBJ1-1	-	TGTGCCAGCAGCTTAGCAACAGGCACTGAAGCTTTCTTT	CASSLATGTEAFF
TRBV18	TRBD1	TRBJ1-6	-	TGTGCCAGCTCACTTCCGACAGGGGCAGGTTCACCCCTCCACTTT	CASSLPTGAGSPLHF
TRBV7-9	TRBD2	TRBJ2-1	many	TGTGCCAGCAGCTGGACTAGGGATGGTGAGCAGTTCTTC	CASSWTRDGEQFF
TRBV6-5	TRBD1	TRBJ2-5	-	TGTGCCAGCAGTGACGGACAGGGCAGAGGGACCCAGTACTTC	CASSDGQGRGTQYF
TRBV9	-	TRBJ1-2	-	TGTGCCAGCAGCGTACACACACTAGCTAACTATGGCTACACCTTC	CASSVHTLANYGYTF
TRBV5-1	TRBD2	TRBJ2-5	-	TGCGCCAGCAGCTTGGGCCGGACTAGCGGGGAGATTCAAGAGACCCAGTACTTC	CASSLGRTSGEIQETQYF
TRBV30	TRBD2	TRBJ2-3	-	TGTGCCTGGAGGGGGACTAGCGGGAGATCTGATACGCAGTATTTT	CAWRGTSGRSDTQYF
TRBV18	-	TRBJ2-3	-	TGTGCCAGCTCACCACCGGGGCTCACAGATACGCAGTATTTT	CASSPPGLTDTQYF
TRBV27	-	TRBJ1-2	-	TGTGCCAGCAGTGCGTATGGACAGACTCACTATGGCTACACCTTC	CASSAYGQTHYGYTF
TRBV5-1	-	TRBJ1-1	-	TGCGCCAGCAGCTTGGGAGGGAACACTGAAGCTTTCTTT	CASSLGGNTEAFF
TRBV10-3	-	TRBJ2-6	-	TGTGCCATCAGTGAACCCGGGGGTCCCTCCTCTGGGGCCAACGTCCTGACTTTC	CAISEPGGPSSGANVLTF
TRBV6-6	-	TRBJ1-2	-	TGTGCCAGCGGAGCACCTGAGCTCTATGGCTACACCTTC	CASGAPELYGYTF
TRBV29-1	TRBD1	TRBJ1-1	-	TGCAGCGCCGGTCCCAGGGGGGACACTGAAGCTTTCTTT	CSAGPRGDTEAFF
TRBV11-2	-	TRBJ1-2	-	TGTGCCAGCAGCTTCGATGGCCGGACTACCTTTAACTATGGCTACACCTTC	CASSFDGRTTFNYGYTF
TRBV2	TRBD1	TRBJ2-5	-	TGTGCCAGCACAAGACAGGGCTCATCCGTGGAGACCCAGTACTTC	CASTRQGSSVETQYF
TRBV30	TRBD2	TRBJ2-3	-	TGTGCCTTCAGGGGGACTAGCGGGAGAAGCACAGATACGCAGTATTTT	CAFRGTSGRSTDTQYF
TRBV6-1	TRBD1	TRBJ1-5	-	TGTGCCAGCAGAGATGACAGGGGTGCCAATCAGCCCCAGCATTTT	CASRDDRGANQPQHF
TRBV28	TRBD1	TRBJ2-7	-	TGTGCCAGCAGTTCCCTCGGACAGGGAAACTCCTACGAGCAGTACTTC	CASSSLGQGNSYEQYF
TRBV11-2	TRBD1	TRBJ1-1	-	TGTGCCAGCAGCCCCGGGACAGGGGGTCACACTGAAGCTTTCTTT	CASSPGTGGHTEAFF
TRBV5-1	-	TRBJ1-2	-	TGCGCCAGCAGCTCCCAGGGCGCTAACTATGGCTACACCTTC	CASSSQGANYGYTF
TRBV27	TRBD1	TRBJ2-7	few	TGTGCCAGCAGTGACAGGGCTTGGGGCGAGCAGTACTTC	CASSDRAWGEQYF
TRBV11-2	-	TRBJ2-7	-	TGTGCCAGCAGCTCGGGGAGGCGGGGAGTCTACGAGCAGTACTTC	CASSSGRRGVYEQYF
TRBV7-2	-	TRBJ2-1	-	TGTGCCAGCAGCCCCTTCGGGGTAGCAGTCATAGGCAGCGGGCAGTTCTTC	CASSPFGVAVIGSGQFF
TRBV9	-	TRBJ2-5	-	TGTGCCAGCAGCGGAGACAGGCAAGAGACCCAGTACTTC	CASSGDRQETQYF
TRBV7-9	-	TRBJ1-1	-	TGTGCCAGCAGCGGGGGGAAGGGGAACACTGAAGCTTTCTTT	CASSGGKGNTEAFF
TRBV19	-	TRBJ2-1	few	TGTGCCAGTAGTATAGTAGGACTGAAACTCAATGAGCAGTTCTTC	CASSIVGLKLNEQFF
TRBV19	-	TRBJ2-5	-	TGTGCCAGTAGTATCGGGCCCCTGACAGTCCAAGAGACCCAGTACTTC	CASSIGPLTVQETQYF
TRBV2	TRBD2	TRBJ2-6	-	TGTGCCAGCAGGCCACGGGGAGGGCGGGGGGCCAACGTCCTGACTTTC	CASRPRGGRGANVLTF
TRBV25-1	TRBD2	TRBJ2-7	few	TGTGCCAGCAGGGGGGGGAGCTACGAGCAGTACTTC	CASRGGSYEQYF
TRBV14	-	TRBJ1-2	-	TGTGCCAGCAGCCAAGACACAGGGTGGACTAACTATGGCTACACCTTC	CASSQDTGWTNYGYTF
TRBV5-4	-	TRBJ1-2	few	TGTGCCAGCAGCTTGTGGGAGTACTATGGCTACACCTTC	CASSLWEYYGYTF
TRBV6-6	-	TRBJ1-1	-	TGTGCCAGCAGCCTTTTTAACACTGAAGCTTTCTTT	CASSLFNTEAFF
TRBV6-5	-	TRBJ1-2	-	TGTGCCAGCACCCCCGTCGACAACCCGTATGGCTACACCTTC	CASTPVDNPYGYTF
TRBV18	-	TRBJ1-1	-	TGTGCCAGCTCAGAACAGGGAAACACTGAAGCTTTCTTT	CASSEQGNTEAFF
TRBV7-8	-	TRBJ2-1	-	TGTGCCAGCAGCGAAGGACTACTTCCCTACAATGAGCAGTTCTTC	CASSEGLLPYNEQFF
TRBV7-3	-	TRBJ1-6	once	TGTGCCAGCAGCGCGGGCCTAGACGGGTCACCCCTCCACTTT	CASSAGLDGSPLHF
TRBV6-6	TRBD1	TRBJ1-2	few	TGTGCCAGCAGTTACTCGGGACAGAATGGCTACACCTTC	CASSYSGQNGYTF
TRBV5-6	-	TRBJ2-7	-	TGTGCCAGCAGCTCGAACAGCTACGAGCAGTACTTC	CASSSNSYEQYF
TRBV18	-	TRBJ2-7	-	TGTGCCAGCTCACAAACAGGGGGGGGCTACGAGCAGTACTTC	CASSQTGGGYEQYF
TRBV12-5	-	TRBJ1-2	few	TGTGCTAGTGGTCCCGCTTTACAGTACTATGGCTACACCTTC	CASGPALQYYGYTF
TRBV5-1	TRBD2	TRBJ2-3	-	TGCGCCAGCAGCTTACGACTAGCGGGAGATACAGATACGCAGTATTTT	CASSLRLAGDTDTQYF
TRBV4-3	-	TRBJ1-2	-	-	CASSLTFGQGAAGYGYTF
TRBV18	-	TRBJ1-1	-	TGTGCCAGCTCCCTCCGGCGGGGGAACACTGAAGCTTTCTTT	CASSLRRGNTEAFF
TRBV4-2	-	TRBJ2-2	-	TGTGCCAGCAGCCAAAGTGGGCTCAACACCGGGGAGCTGTTTTTT	CASSQSGLNTGELFF
TRBV27	-	TRBJ1-6	-	TGTGCCAGCAGGCGCGGGATCCTCTCCTATAATTCACCCCTCCACTTT	CASRRGILSYNSPLHF
TRBV30	TRBD1	TRBJ1-5	-	TGTGCCTGGCAACAGGGGATGGGTCAGCCCCAGCATTTT	CAWQQGMGQPQHF
TRBV11-2	TRBD2	TRBJ2-1	-	TGTGCCAGCAACCAAGGACTAGCGGAATACAATGAGCAGTTCTTC	CASNQGLAEYNEQFF
TRBV7-9	TRBD1	TRBJ1-1	-	TGTGCCAGCAGCCGACAGGGTGGGACTGAAGCTTTCTTT	CASSRQGGTEAFF
TRBV10-3	TRBD1	TRBJ1-5	-	TGTGCCATCAGTGAAACCGGGACAGGGGGCACTTATAGCAATCAGCCCCAGCATTTT	CAISETGTGGTYSNQPQHF
TRBV5-8	TRBD1	TRBJ2-3	-	TGTGCCAGCAGTCACCGGGACAGACGAACAGATACGCAGTATTTT	CASSHRDRRTDTQYF
TRBV2	TRBD1	TRBJ1-6	-	TGTGCCAGCAACAGACAGGGGGCCTCTAGTTCACCCCTCCACTTT	CASNRQGASSSPLHF
TRBV2	-	TRBJ1-1	-	TGTGCCAGCAGTGAAAGTTCGGCTTCGAGGGCTTTCTTT	CASSESSASRAFF
TRBV19	TRBD1	TRBJ2-7	-	TGTGCCACTTCTCCGGGACAGGGGCTCTCCTACGAGCAGTACTTC	CATSPGQGLSYEQYF